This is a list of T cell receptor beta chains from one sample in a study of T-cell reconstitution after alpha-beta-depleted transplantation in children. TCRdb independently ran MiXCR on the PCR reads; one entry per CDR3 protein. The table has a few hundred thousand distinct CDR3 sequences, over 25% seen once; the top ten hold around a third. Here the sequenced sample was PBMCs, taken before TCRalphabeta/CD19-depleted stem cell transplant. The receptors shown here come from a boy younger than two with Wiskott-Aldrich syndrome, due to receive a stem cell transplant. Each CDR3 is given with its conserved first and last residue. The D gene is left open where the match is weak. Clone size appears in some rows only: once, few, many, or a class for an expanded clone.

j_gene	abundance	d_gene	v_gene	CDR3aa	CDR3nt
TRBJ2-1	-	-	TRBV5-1	CASRPTGTNEQFF	TGCGCCAGCAGGCCGACCGGTACGAATGAGCAGTTCTTC
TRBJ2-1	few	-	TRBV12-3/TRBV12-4	CASSLVQGLSYNEQFF	TGTGCCAGCAGTTTAGTCCAGGGTTTATCCTACAATGAGCAGTTCTTC
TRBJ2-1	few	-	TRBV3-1	CASSQGLFGYGFF	TGTGCCAGCAGCCAAGGACTGTTCGGATATGGGTTCTTC
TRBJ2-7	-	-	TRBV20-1	CSASGTEYEQYF	TGCAGTGCTAGCGGGACGGAATACGAGCAGTACTTC
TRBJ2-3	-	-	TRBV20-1	CSASPLTGATDTQYF	TGCAGTGCTTCCCCTCTTACGGGAGCCACAGATACGCAGTATTTT
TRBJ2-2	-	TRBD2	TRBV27	CASSPPLAGDNTGELFF	TGTGCCAGCAGCCCCCCCTTAGCGGGGGATAACACCGGGGAGCTGTTTTTT
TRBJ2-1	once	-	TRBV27	CASSLDLWGLRYNEQFF	TGTGCCAGCAGTTTAGATTTATGGGGACTCCGATACAATGAGCAGTTCTTC
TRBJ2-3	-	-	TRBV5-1	CASSWGLRTDTQYF	TGCGCCAGCAGCTGGGGACTTCGCACAGATACGCAGTATTTT
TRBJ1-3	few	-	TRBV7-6	CASSLGQSPGNTIYF	TGTGCCAGCAGCTTAGGACAGTCACCTGGAAACACCATATATTTT
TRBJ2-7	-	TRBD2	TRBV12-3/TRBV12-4	CASSEGTSGPYEQYF	TGTGCCAGCAGCGAGGGGACTAGCGGGCCCTACGAGCAGTACTTC
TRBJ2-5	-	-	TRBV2	CASSGRMGETQYF	TGTGCCAGCAGCGGCAGGATGGGAGAGACCCAGTACTTC
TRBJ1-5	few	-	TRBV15	CATSRVPAGLNQPQHF	TGTGCCACCAGCAGAGTCCCTGCAGGACTCAATCAGCCCCAGCATTTT
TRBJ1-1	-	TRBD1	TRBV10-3	CAITQGQTSSEAFF	TGTGCCATCACCCAGGGACAGACCTCCTCTGAAGCTTTCTTT
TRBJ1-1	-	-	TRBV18	CASSPQAGDHTEAFF	TGTGCCAGCTCACCACAAGCCGGGGATCACACTGAAGCTTTCTTT
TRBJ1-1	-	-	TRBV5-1	CASTTGWNTEAFF	TGCGCCAGCACCACAGGCTGGAACACTGAAGCTTTCTTT
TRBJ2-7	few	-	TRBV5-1	CASSFELQYEQYF	TGCGCCAGCAGCTTTGAGCTTCAGTACGAGCAGTACTTC
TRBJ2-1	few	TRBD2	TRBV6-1	CASSGTSGLINEQFF	TGTGCCAGCAGTGGGACTAGCGGGCTAATCAACGAGCAGTTCTTC
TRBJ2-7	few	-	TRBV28	CASSLSGYSYEQYF	TGTGCCAGCAGTTTATCTGGCTACTCCTACGAGCAGTACTTC
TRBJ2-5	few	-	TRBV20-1	CSASWDAIQGTQYF	TGCAGTGCTAGTTGGGACGCCATTCAGGGGACCCAGTACTTC
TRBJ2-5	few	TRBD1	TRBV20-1	CSARGQGGTQYF	TGCAGTGCCCGGGGACAGGGTGGGACCCAGTACTTC